The clone carrying this TCR beta chain has more than one count but fewer than ten. Alongside a J-beta primer mix, a sample-barcoded 5' primer served in a second PCR lasting roughly 6 to 11 cycles. Each cDNA molecule was tagged by a template-switch adaptor with 12 random nucleotides. Using its own MiXCR run on the 5' RACE reads, TCRdb lists one record per CDR3 protein. The sample yields roughly 1,800,000 distinct CDR3 sequences, around half seen once. The data were obtained in a study of blood T cells in healthy people across ages. The sample consisted of blood. This sequence was found in a woman aged 40 to 50 in good health.

The CDR3 DNA reads as TGTGCCAGCAGCTTTGTTAGCGGGGGTAACAATGAGCAGTTCTTC. Residues: CASSFVSGGNNEQFF. The genes are TRBV7-8 and TRBJ2-1; TRBD2 aligns across 9 bases. CDR3 size: 15 residues. V shed 3 bases, J shed 5 bases, and the junction held 5 bases outside the gene matches. Germline values: CDR1 SGHVS, CDR2 FQNEAQ.